The subject of this entry is one T cell receptor beta chain. Caucasian adults residing in Nashville, Tennessee made up all the donors. This entry belongs to a study of shared clonotypes between healthy human individuals. Repertoires were generated with immunoSEQ multiplex PCR, while TCRdb's copy carries only in-frame clones and drops some. This sample has about 95,000 clones, with about 68% found just once. Germline V CDR1 and CDR2: GTSNPN, SVGIG (reference sequence). Trimming removed 4 bases from V and 7 bases from J; junction bases left unmatched: 9. The length of the CDR3 is 13 residues. The TCR originated in a man between 25 and 39 years old in good health. The rearrangement uses TRBV30 and TRBJ1-1; 7 bases match TRBD1. The material sequenced was memory CD8+ T cells sorted from blood. As to subset: CD45RO+ cells pooled with CCR7-negative TemRA cells. The DNA of the CDR3 is TGTGCCTGGACAGGGGGACGGGGATTTGAAGCTTTCTTT. Protein sequence: CAWTGGRGFEAFF.